The 4 T cell receptor beta chains given below trace back to one sample, sequenced in a study of tumor and adjacent non-tumor tissue in lung cancer. TCRbeta libraries were built with three rounds of nested PCR, modified from ARM-PCR. Each CDR3 protein is one row after TCRdb ran MiXCR on the multiplex PCR reads. Seen here are about 75,000 distinct CDR3 sequences, over 75% observed once, and the top ten hold about an eighth. No cell sorting was done before RNA was extracted from the tissue. Input material: lung tumor tissue. These receptors were collected from a woman aged 50 to 60 with non-small cell lung cancer.

This clonotype has a single count. The chain joins TRBV25-1 to TRBJ2-3, with 7 positions matching TRBD1. The CDR3 totals 17 residues. CDR1 is MGHDK and CDR2 is SYGVNS in the germline V gene. The V and J ends lost 4 bases and 5 bases, in that order; junction bases with no gene match: 15. The CDR3 region is CASSGTPMGTAGDTQYF. In DNA form, the CDR3 reads TGTGCCAGCAGTGGAACCCCTATGGGGACAGCTGGAGATACGCAGTATTTT.

The gene calls are TRBV4-2 and TRBJ2-7, with D unresolved. The ends were cut back, 9 bases at V and 2 bases at J, with 11 bases in the middle. From germline, CDR1 is LGHNA and CDR2 YNFKEQ. The CDR3 extends over 12 amino acids. In DNA, the CDR3 is TGTGCCAGTAGTGACAAGACCTACGAGCAGTACTTC. Translation: CASSDKTYEQYF.

The J gene is TRBJ2-1, the V gene TRBV5-1, with 10 bases identical to TRBD2. Unmatched junction bases numbered 12, after V lost 5 bases and J lost 4 bases. The CDR3 runs 17 residues. Germline CDR1 SGHRS, CDR2 YFSETQ. The CDR3 DNA sequence: TGCGCCAGCAGTGGGGTAACTAGCGGGAAAACTTACAATGAGCAGTTCTTC. Translating gives CASSGVTSGKTYNEQFF.

A word on this clonotype: A much more abundant neighbour one base away suggests this may be a read error. The chain carries TRBV20-1 and TRBJ2-7; 11 nucleotides align to TRBD2. Germline CDR1 and CDR2: DFQATT and SNEGSKA (reference sequence). There are 15 residues in the CDR3. V shed 0 bases and J 2 bases; nucleotides not matched to a gene: 3. CDR3 DNA: TGCAGTGCTAGAGAACAACTAGCGGGAGCCTACGAGCAGTACTTC. This gives the protein CSAREQLAGAYEQYF.